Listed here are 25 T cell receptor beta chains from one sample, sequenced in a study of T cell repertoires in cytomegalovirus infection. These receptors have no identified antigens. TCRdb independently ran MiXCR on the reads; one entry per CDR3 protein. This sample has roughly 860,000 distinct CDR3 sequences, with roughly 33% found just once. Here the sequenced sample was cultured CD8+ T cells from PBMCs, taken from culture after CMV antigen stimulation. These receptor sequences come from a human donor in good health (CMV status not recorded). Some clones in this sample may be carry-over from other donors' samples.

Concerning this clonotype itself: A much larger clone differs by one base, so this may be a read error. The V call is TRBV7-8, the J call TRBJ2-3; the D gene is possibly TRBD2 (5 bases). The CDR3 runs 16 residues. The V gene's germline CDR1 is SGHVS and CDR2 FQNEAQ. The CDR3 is CASNLASGLSTDTQYF. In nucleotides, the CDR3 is TGTGCCAGCAACTTAGCGTCCGGGTTGAGCACAGATACGCAGTATTTT.

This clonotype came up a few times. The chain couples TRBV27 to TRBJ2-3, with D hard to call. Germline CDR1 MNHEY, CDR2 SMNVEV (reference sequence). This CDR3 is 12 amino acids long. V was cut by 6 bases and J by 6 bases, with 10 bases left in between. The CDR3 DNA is TGTGCCAGCAGGTTAGGGTGGGATACGCAGTATTTT. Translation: CASRLGWDTQYF.

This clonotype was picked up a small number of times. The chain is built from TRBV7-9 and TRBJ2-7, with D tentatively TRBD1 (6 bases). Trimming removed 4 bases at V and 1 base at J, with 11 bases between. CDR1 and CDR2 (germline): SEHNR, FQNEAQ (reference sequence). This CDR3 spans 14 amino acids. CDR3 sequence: CASSSGHFSYEQYF. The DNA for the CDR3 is TGTGCCAGCAGCTCGGGACACTTTTCCTACGAGCAGTACTTC.

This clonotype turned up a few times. CDR3 bases: TGTGCCAGCAGCTTAGTAGCCAGGGGGGCCTACAATGAGCAGTTCTTC. It codes for CASSLVARGAYNEQFF. This chain uses TRBV11-3 with TRBJ2-1, with D perhaps TRBD1 (7 bases). CDR1 SGHNT and CDR2 YENEEA come from the germline V gene. V shed 1 base and J shed 2 bases, with 12 bases lying between them. This CDR3 has 16 residues.

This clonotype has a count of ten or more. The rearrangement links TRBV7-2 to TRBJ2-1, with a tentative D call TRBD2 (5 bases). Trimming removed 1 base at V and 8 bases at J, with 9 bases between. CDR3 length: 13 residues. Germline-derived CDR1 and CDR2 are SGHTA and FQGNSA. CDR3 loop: CASSLVGVDEQFF. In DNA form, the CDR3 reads TGTGCCAGCAGCTTAGTCGGGGTGGATGAGCAGTTCTTC.

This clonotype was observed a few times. CDR3 in amino acids: CASSQDLLAFGELFF. The CDR3 nucleotides are TGCGCCAGCAGCCAAGATTTACTAGCGTTCGGGGAGCTGTTTTTT. V usage is TRBV4-1 and J usage is TRBJ2-2; TRBD2 aligns across 7 bases. V lost 0 bases, J lost 7 bases, and 5 bases stayed unmatched. Germline CDR1 is MGHRA and CDR2 is YSYEKL. The CDR3 contains 15 residues.

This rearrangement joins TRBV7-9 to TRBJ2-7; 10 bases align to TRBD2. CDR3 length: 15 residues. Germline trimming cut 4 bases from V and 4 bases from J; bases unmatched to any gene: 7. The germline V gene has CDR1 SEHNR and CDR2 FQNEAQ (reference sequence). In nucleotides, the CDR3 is TGTGCCAGCAGCTACCAGCGGGGGGGCCTATACGAGCAGTACTTC. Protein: CASSYQRGGLYEQYF.

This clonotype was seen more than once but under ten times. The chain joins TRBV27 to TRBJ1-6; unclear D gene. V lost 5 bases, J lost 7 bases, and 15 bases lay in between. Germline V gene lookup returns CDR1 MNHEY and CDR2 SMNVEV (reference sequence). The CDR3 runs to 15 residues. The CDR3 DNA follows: TGTGCCAGCAGTCCTCGTGGGTATAGGAATTCACCCCTCCACTTT. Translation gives CASSPRGYRNSPLHF.

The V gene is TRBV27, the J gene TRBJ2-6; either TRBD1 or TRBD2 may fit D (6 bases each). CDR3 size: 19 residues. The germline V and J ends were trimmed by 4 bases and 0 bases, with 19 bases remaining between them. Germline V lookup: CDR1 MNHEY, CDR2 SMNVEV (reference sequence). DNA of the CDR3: TGTGCCAGCAGTTCTGAGGGGGGCACCCCCCTCTCTGGGGCCAACGTCCTGACTTTC. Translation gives CASSSEGGTPLSGANVLTF.

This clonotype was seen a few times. CDR3 in amino acids: CASSLGTGFLYGYTF. CDR3 sequence (DNA): TGTGCCAGCAGTTTAGGCACAGGTTTCCTCTATGGCTACACCTTC. The chain carries TRBV12-3 or TRBV12-4 and TRBJ1-2; D possibly corresponds to TRBD1 (5 bases). V lost 1 base and J 4 bases, leaving 13 bases between the germline ends. There are 15 residues in the CDR3.

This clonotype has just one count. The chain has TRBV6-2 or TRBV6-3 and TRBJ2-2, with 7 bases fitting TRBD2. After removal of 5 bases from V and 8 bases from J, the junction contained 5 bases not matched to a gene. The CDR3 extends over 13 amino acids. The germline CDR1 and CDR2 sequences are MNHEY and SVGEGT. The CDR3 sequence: CASSTGGKGELFF. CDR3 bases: TGTGCCAGCAGTACCGGGGGGAAGGGGGAGCTGTTTTTT.

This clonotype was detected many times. CDR3 sequence: CASSYGEGYEQYF. The CDR3 DNA reads as TGTGCCAGCAGCTATGGGGAGGGGTACGAGCAGTACTTC. This sequence joins TRBV7-6 and TRBJ2-7, with 7 bases identical to TRBD2. The CDR3 has 13 amino acids. Germline V gene sequence: CDR1 SGHVS, CDR2 FNYEAQ. Losses at the gene ends were 4 bases for V and 4 bases for J; bases not matched to a gene: 4.

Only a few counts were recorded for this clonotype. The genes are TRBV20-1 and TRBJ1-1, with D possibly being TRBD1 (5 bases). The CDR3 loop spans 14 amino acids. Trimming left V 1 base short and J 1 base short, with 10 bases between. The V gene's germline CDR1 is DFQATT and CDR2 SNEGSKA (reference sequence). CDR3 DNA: TGCAGTGCTAGAGTTGGGGCAGCGAACACTGAAGCTTTCTTT. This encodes CSARVGAANTEAFF.

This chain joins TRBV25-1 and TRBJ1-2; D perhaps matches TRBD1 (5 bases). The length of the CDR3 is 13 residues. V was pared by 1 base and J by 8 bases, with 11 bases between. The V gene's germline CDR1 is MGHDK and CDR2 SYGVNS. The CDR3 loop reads CASSEFPREGYTF. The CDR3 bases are TGTGCCAGCAGTGAATTCCCCAGGGAGGGCTACACCTTC.

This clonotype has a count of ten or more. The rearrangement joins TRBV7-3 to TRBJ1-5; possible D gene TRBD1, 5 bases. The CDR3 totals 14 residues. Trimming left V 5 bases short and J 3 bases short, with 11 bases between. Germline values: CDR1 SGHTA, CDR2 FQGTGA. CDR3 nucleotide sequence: TGTGCCAGCAGCCCGGGGGGGGTCAATCAGCCCCAGCATTTT. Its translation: CASSPGGVNQPQHF.

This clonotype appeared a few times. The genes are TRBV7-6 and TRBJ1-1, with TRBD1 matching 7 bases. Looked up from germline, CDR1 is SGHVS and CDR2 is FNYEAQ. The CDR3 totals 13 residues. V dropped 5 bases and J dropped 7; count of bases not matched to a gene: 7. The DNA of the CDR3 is TGTGCCAGCAGCGCCCGGACAGGACGTGAAGCTTTCTTT. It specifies CASSARTGREAFF.

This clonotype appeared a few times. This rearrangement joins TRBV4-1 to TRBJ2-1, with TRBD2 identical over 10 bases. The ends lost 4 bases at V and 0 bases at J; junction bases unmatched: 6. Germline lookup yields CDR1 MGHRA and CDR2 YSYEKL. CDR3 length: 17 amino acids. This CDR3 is CASSLDPSGGSYNEQFF. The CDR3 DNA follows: TGCGCCAGCAGCCTCGACCCTAGCGGGGGCTCCTACAATGAGCAGTTCTTC.

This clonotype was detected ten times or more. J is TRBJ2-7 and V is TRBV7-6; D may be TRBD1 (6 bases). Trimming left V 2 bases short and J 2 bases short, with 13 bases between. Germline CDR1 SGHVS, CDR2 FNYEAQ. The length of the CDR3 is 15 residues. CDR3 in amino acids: CASSLRRGKAYEQYF. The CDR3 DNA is TGTGCCAGCAGCTTACGCAGGGGAAAGGCCTACGAGCAGTACTTC.

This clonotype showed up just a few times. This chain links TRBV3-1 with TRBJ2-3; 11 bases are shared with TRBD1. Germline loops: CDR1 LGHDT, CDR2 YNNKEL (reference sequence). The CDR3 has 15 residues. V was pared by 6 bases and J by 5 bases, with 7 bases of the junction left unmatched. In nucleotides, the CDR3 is TGTGCCAGCAGAATGGACAGGGGGCATCAAGATACGCAGTATTTT. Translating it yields CASRMDRGHQDTQYF.

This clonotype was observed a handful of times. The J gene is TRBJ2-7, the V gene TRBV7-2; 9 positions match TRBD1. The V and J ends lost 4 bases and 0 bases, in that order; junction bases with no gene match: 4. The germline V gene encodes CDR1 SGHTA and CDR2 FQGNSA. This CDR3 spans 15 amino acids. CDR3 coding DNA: TGTGCCAGCAGCTCTGGGACAGGGCTCTCCTACGAGCAGTACTTC. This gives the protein CASSSGTGLSYEQYF. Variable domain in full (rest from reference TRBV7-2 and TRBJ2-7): GAGVSQSPSNKVTEKGKDVELRCDPISGHTALYWYRQSLGQGLEFLIYFQGNSAPDKSGLPSDRFSAERTGGSVSTLTIQRTQQEDSAVYLCASSSGTGLSYEQYFGPGTRLTVT.

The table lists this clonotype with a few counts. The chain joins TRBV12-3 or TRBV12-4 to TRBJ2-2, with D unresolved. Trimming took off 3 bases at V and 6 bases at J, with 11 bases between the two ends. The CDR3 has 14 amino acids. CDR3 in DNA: TGTGCCAGCAGTTTTCGGGTTTTGCCCGGGGAGCTGTTTTTT. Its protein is CASSFRVLPGELFF.

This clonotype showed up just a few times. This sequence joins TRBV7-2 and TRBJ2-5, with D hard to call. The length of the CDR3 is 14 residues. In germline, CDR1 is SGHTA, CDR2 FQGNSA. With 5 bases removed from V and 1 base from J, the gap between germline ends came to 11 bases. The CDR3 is CASSARGFQETQYF. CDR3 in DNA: TGTGCCAGCAGCGCTCGCGGATTCCAAGAGACCCAGTACTTC.

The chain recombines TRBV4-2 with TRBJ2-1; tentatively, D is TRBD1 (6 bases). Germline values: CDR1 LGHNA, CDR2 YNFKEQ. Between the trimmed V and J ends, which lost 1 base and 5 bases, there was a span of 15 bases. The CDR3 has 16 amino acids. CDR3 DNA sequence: TGTGCCAGCAGCCAAGGGGCAGGGGTCCTACACAATGAGCAGTTCTTC. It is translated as CASSQGAGVLHNEQFF.

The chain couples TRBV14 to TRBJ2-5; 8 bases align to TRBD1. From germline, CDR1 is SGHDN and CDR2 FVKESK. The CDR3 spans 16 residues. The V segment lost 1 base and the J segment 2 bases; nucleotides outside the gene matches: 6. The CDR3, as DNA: TGTGCCAGCAGCCAAGCTTGGACAGGGAGGCAAGAGACCCAGTACTTC. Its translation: CASSQAWTGRQETQYF.

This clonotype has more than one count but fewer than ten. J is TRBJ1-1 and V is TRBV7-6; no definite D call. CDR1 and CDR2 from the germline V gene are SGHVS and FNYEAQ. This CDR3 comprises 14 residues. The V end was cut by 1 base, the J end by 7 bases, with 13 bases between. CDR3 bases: TGTGCCAGCAGCTTAGGGCCGGGCGGGTATGAAGCTTTCTTT. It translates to CASSLGPGGYEAFF.